This TCR beta chain was profiled in a study of cytomegalovirus exposure and HLA in healthy donors. The PCR ran on 60 Vbeta and 13 Jbeta primers. Assay used: immunoSEQ multiplex PCR; TCRdb lists only in-frame clones, some missing. The table shows roughly 76,000 clones, with 79% occurring only once. Germline values: CDR1 SGHNT, CDR2 YENEEA. The CDR3 loop spans 13 amino acids. V was cut by 1 base and J by 9 bases, with 11 bases left in between. Study-wide results and limits: A link between a missense DCLRE1C variant and TCR beta V- and J-gene trimming emerged from a later analysis. Earlier results showed most TCR beta V segments being productive about 87% or about 30% of the time. Cytomegalovirus-associated status was assigned to 150 to 200 TCR beta chains.

A remark on this clone: The antigen remains undetermined.

This sequence originates from a man aged 25-45 years in good health and CMV-seronegative. Sequencing was performed on PBMCs. This rearrangement joins TRBV11-3 to TRBJ2-3; D is perhaps TRBD1 (5 bases). CDR3 in amino acids: CASSLGRQRTQYF. As DNA, the CDR3 is TGTGCCAGCAGCTTAGGCCGACAGAGGACGCAGTATTTT. Full variable domain (remainder filled in from reference TRBV11-3 and TRBJ2-3): EAGVVQSPRYKIIEKKQPVAFWCNPISGHNTLYWYLQNLGQGPELLIRYENEEAVDDSQLPKDRFSAERLKGVDSTLKIQPAELGDSAVYLCASSLGRQRTQYFGPGTRLTVL.